This TCR beta chain came from a study of cytomegalovirus exposure and HLA in healthy donors. Study in general: About 80 million unique TCRs, all from HLA-typed donors, were included in an early release of the data.

Study-level points and caveats: HLA alleles showed associations with about 17,000 TCR beta sequences in a later analysis, at a 0.05 false discovery rate. According to the study, roughly 160 TCR beta chains were cytomegalovirus-associated.

This clone was seen once. Antigen specificity is unknown. V lost 3 bases to trimming and J lost 6 bases, with 15 bases between them. Germline-derived CDR1 and CDR2 are SGHVS and FNYEAQ. The CDR3 totals 14 residues. The PCR used 60 Vbeta and 13 Jbeta primers. Clones were sequenced by immunoSEQ multiplex PCR, and TCRdb holds only the in-frame ones, with some missing. The sample shows 210,000 or so clones, about 74% of them seen only once. The J gene is TRBJ2-7, the V gene TRBV7-6; D unclear. Material: PBMCs. This TCR was sampled from a man in his forties in good health and CMV-seronegative. The CDR3 spells CASSLGWAAVEQYF. The CDR3 DNA follows: TGTGCCAGCAGCTTGGGCTGGGCAGCTGTCGAGCAGTACTTC. The whole variable domain, remainder taken from reference TRBV7-6 and TRBJ2-7, is GAGVSQSPRYKVTKRGQDVALRCDPISGHVSLYWYRQALGQGPEFLTYFNYEAQQDKSGLPNDRFSAERPEGSISTLTIQRTEQRDSAMYRCASSLGWAAVEQYFGPGTRLTVT.